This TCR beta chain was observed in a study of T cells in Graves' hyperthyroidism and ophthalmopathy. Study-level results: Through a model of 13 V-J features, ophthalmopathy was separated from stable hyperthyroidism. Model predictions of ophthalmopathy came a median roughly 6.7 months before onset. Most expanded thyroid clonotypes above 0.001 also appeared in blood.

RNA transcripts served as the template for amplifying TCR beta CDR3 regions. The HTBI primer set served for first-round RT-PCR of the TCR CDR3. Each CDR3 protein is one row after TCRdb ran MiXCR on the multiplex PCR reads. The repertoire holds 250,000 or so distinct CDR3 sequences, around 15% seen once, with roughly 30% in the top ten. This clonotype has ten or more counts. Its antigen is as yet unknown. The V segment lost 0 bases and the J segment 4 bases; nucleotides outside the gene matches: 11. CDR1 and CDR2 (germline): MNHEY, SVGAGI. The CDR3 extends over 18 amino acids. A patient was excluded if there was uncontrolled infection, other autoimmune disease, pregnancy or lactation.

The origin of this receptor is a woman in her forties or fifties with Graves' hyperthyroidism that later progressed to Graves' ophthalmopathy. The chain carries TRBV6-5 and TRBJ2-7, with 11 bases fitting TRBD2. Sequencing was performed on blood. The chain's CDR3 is CASSYSGTGLAVLYEQYF. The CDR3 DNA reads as TGTGCCAGCAGTTACTCCGGTACGGGACTAGCGGTCCTGTACGAGCAGTACTTC.